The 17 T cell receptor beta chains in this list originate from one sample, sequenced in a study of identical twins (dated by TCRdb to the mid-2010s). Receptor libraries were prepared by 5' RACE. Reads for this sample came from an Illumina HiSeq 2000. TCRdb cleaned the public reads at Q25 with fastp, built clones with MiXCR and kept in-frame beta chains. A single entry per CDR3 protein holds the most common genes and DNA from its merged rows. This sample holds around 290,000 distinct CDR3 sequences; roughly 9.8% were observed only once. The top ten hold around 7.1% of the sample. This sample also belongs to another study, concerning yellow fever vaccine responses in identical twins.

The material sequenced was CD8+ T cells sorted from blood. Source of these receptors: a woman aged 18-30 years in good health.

In DNA form, the CDR3 reads TGTGCCAGCAGCTTGGAAGGTAAAGAGCAGTTCTTC. This gives the protein CASSLEGKEQFF. The V and J genes are TRBV5-5 and TRBJ2-1; D gene ambiguous. Germline lookup yields CDR1 SGHKS and CDR2 YYEKEE (reference sequence). The CDR3 spans 12 residues. Trimming removed 0 bases from V and 10 bases from J, with 8 bases in between.

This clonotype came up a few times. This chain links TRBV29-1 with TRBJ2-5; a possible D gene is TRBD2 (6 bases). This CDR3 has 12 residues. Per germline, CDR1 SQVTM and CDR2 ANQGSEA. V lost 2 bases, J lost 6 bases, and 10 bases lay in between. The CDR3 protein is CSVEIGGKTQYF. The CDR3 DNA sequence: TGCAGCGTTGAAATTGGGGGGAAGACCCAGTACTTC.

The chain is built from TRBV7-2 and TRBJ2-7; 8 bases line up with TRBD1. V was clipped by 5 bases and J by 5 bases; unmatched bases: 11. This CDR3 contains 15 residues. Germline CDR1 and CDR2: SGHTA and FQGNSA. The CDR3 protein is CASSVPPGQANEQYF. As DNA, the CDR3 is TGTGCCAGCAGCGTCCCCCCGGGACAGGCCAACGAGCAGTACTTC.

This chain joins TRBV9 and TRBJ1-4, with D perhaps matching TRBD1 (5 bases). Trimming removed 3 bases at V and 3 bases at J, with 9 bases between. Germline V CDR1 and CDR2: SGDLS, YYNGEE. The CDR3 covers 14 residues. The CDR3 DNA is TGTGCCAGCAGCGGTTGGGGGGCTAATGAAAAACTGTTTTTT. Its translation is CASSGWGANEKLFF.

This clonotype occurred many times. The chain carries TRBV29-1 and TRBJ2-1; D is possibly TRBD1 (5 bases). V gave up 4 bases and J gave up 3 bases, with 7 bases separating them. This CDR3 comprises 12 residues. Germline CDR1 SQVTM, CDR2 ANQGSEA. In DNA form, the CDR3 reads TGCAGCGTTGTTGACAGCTACAATGAGCAGTTCTTC. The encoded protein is CSVVDSYNEQFF.

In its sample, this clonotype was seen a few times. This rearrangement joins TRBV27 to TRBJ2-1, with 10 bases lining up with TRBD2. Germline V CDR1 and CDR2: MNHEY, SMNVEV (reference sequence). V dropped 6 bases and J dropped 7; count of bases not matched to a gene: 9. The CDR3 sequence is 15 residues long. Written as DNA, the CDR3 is TGTGCCAGCAGCGTAGCGGGGGGCCTTGGGAATGAGCAGTTCTTC. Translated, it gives CASSVAGGLGNEQFF.

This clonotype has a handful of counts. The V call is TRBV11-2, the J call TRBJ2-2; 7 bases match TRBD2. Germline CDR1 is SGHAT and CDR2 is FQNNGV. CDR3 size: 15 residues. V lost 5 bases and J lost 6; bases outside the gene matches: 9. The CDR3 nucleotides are TGTGCCAGCAGCCCAGCGGCGGGAGCTGCCGGGGAGCTGTTTTTT. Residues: CASSPAAGAAGELFF.

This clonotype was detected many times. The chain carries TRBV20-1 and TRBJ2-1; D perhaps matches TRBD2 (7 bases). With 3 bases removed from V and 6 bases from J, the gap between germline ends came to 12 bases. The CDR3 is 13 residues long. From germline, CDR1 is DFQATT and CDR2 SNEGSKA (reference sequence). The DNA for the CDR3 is TGCAGTGCTAGCGGGGGGCCTCTCAATGAGCAGTTCTTC. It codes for CSASGGPLNEQFF.

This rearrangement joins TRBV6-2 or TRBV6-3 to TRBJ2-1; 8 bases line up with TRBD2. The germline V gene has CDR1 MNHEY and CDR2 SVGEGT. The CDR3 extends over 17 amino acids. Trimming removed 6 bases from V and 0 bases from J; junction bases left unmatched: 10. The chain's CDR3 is CASRREDGTSSYNEQFF. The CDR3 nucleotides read TGTGCCAGCAGGAGGGAAGATGGGACTAGCTCCTACAATGAGCAGTTCTTC.

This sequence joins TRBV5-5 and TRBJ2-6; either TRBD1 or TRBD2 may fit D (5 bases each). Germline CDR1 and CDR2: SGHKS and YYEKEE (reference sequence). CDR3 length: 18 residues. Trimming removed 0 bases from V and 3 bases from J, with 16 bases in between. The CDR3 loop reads CASSLGWGSGSGANVLTF. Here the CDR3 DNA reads TGTGCCAGCAGCTTGGGTTGGGGGTCCGGCAGTGGGGCCAACGTCCTGACTTTC.

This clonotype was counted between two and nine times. CDR3 protein: CSARDSHSPTYGYTF. The CDR3 DNA follows: TGCAGTGCTAGAGATTCTCACAGTCCCACCTATGGCTACACCTTC. The gene calls are TRBV20-1 and TRBJ1-2, with no clear D. In germline, CDR1 is DFQATT, CDR2 SNEGSKA (reference sequence). This CDR3 is 15 amino acids long. Trimming removed 0 bases at V and 4 bases at J, with 15 bases between.

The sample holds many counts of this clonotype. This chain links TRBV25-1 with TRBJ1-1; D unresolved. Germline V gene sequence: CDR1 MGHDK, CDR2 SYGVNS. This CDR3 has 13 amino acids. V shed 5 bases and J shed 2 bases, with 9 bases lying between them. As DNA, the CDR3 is TGTGCCAGCAGTACCGGACTTAACACTGAAGCTTTCTTT. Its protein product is CASSTGLNTEAFF.

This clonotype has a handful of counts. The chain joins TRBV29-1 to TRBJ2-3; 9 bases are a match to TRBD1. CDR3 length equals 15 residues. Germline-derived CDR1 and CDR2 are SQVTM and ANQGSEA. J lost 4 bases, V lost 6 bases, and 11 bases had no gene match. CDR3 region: CSVESTDRGPDTQYF. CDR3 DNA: TGCAGCGTCGAGTCAACGGACAGGGGACCAGATACGCAGTATTTT.

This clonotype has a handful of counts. The CDR3 DNA is TGTGCCTGGGGGGGACAGGAGAACACCGGGGAGCTGTTTTTT. It encodes CAWGGQENTGELFF. This chain joins TRBV30 and TRBJ2-2; 8 bases line up with TRBD1. Trimming at V came to 5 bases and at J to 1 base, leaving 3 bases not matched to a gene. The CDR3 runs 14 residues. CDR1 and CDR2 (germline): GTSNPN, SVGIG (reference sequence).

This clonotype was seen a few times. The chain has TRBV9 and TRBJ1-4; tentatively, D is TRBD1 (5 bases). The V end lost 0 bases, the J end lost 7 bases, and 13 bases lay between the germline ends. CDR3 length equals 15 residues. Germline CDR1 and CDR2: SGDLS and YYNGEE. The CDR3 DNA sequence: TGTGCCAGCAGCGTAGGCGGGGGAACCCCTGAAAAACTGTTTTTT. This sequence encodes CASSVGGGTPEKLFF.

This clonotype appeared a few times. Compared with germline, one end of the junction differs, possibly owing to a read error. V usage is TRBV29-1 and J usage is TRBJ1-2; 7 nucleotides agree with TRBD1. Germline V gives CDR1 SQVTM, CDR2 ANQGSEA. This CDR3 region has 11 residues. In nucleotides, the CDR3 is TGCAGCGCGTTGAAAGCCGGGACAGCCTACTTC. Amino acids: CSALKAGTAYF.

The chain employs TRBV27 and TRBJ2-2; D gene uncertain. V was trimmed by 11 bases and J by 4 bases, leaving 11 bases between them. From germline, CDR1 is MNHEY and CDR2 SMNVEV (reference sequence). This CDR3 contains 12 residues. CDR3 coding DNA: TGTGCCGTGCGTTACGGCACCGGGGAGCTGTTTTTT. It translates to CAVRYGTGELFF.